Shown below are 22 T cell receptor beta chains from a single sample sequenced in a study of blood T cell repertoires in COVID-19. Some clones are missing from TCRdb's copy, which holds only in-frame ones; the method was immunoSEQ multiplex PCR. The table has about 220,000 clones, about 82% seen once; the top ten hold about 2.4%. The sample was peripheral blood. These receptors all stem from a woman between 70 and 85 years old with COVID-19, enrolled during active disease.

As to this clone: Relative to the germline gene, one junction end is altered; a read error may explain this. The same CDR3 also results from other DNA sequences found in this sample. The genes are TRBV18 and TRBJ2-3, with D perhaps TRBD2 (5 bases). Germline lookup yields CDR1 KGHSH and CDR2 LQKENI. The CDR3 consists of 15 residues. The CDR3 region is CASSPQSGRTDTQYF. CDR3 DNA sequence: TGCGCCAGCTCACCACAAAGCGGTCGTACAGATACGCAGTATTTT.

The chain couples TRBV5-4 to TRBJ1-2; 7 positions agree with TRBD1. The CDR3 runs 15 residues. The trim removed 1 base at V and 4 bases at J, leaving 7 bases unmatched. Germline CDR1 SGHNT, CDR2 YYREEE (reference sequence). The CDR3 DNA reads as TGTGCCAGCAGCTTGAATCAGGGGGGAGTCTATGGCTACACCTTC. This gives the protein CASSLNQGGVYGYTF.

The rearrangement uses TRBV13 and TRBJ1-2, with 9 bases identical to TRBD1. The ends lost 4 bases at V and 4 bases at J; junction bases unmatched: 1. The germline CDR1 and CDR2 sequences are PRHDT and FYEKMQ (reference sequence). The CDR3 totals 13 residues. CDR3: CASSWTGAYGYTF. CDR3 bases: TGTGCCAGCAGCTGGACAGGGGCCTATGGCTACACCTTC. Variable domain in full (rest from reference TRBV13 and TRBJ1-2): AAGVIQSPRHLIKEKRETATLKCYPIPRHDTVYWYQQGPGQDPQFLISFYEKMQSDKGSIPDRFSAQQFSDYHSELNMSSLELGDSALYFCASSWTGAYGYTFGSGTRLTVV.

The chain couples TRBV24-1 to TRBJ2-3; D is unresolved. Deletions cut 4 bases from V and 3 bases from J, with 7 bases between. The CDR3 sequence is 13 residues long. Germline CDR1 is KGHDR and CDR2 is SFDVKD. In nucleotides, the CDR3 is TGTGCCACCAGTGACCCAGGAACAGATACGCAGTATTTT. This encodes CATSDPGTDTQYF.

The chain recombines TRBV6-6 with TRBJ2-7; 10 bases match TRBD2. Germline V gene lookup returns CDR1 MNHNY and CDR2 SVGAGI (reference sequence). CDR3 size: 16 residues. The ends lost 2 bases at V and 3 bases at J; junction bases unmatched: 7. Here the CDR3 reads CASSYPTSSGGYEQYF. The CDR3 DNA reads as TGTGCCAGCAGTTACCCCACCTCTAGCGGGGGCTACGAGCAGTACTTC.

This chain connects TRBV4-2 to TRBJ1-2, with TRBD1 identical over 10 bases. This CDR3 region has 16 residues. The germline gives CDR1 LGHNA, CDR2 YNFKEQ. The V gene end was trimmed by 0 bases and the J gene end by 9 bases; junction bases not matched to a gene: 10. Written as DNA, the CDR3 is TGTGCCAGCAGCCAAGACTCGGGACAGGGGAATAGACGCTACACCTTC. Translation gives CASSQDSGQGNRRYTF.

This CDR3 is CASSPGQIYEQYF. DNA for the CDR3: TGCGCCAGCAGCCCGGGACAGATCTACGAGCAGTACTTC. The J gene is TRBJ2-7, the V gene TRBV5-1, with TRBD1 matching 7 bases. V shed 4 bases, J shed 3 bases, and the junction held 4 bases outside the gene matches. The length of the CDR3 is 13 residues. In germline, CDR1 is SGHRS, CDR2 YFSETQ.

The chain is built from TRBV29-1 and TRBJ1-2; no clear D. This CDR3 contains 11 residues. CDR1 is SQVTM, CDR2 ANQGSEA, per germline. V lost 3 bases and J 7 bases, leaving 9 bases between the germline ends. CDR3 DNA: TGCAGCGTTGAGAGGGCCTCTGGCTACACCTTC. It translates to CSVERASGYTF.

The CDR3 nucleotides are TGTGCCAGCAGCCACGATTATAGCGGGGGAAGTGAGCAGTTCTTC. It encodes CASSHDYSGGSEQFF. The genes are TRBV5-4 and TRBJ2-1; 9 nucleotides line up with TRBD2. Trimming cost V 4 bases and J 9 bases; bases outside gene matches: 11. The CDR3 covers 15 residues. From germline, CDR1 is SGHNT and CDR2 YYREEE (reference sequence).

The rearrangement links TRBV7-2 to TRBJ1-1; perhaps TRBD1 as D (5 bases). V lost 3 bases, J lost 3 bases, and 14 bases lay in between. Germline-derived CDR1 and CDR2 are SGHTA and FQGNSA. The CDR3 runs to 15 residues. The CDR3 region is CASSLGPTQHTEAFF. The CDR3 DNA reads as TGTGCCAGCAGCTTGGGGCCGACGCAGCACACTGAAGCTTTCTTT. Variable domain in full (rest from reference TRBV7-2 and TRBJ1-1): GAGVSQSPSNKVTEKGKDVELRCDPISGHTALYWYRQSLGQGLEFLIYFQGNSAPDKSGLPSDRFSAERTGGSVSTLTIQRTQQEDSAVYLCASSLGPTQHTEAFFGQGTRLTVV.

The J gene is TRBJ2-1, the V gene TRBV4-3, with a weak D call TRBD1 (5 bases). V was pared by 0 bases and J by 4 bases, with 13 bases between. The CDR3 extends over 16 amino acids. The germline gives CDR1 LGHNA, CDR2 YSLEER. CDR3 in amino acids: CASSQEGQQNYNEQFF. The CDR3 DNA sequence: TGCGCCAGCAGCCAAGAAGGACAACAGAATTACAATGAGCAGTTCTTC.

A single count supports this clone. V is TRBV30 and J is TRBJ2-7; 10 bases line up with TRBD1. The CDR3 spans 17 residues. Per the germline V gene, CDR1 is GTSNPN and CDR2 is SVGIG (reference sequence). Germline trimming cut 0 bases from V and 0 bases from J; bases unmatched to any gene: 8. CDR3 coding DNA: TGTGCCTGGAGTGTGTCGGGACAGGGGTGGGTCTCCTACGAGCAGTACTTC. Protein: CAWSVSGQGWVSYEQYF.

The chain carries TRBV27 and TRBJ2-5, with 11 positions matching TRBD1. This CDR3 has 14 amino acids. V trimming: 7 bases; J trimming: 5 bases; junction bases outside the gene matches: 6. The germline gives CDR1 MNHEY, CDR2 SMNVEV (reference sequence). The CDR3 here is CASKWTGGVETQYF. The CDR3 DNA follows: TGTGCCAGCAAATGGACAGGGGGCGTTGAGACCCAGTACTTC.

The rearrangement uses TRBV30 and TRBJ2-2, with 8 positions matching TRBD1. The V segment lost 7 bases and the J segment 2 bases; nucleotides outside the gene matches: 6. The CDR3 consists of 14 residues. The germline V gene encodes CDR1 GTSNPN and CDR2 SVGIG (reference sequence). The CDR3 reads CASGGGINTGELFF. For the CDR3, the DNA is TGTGCCTCAGGGGGCGGGATCAACACCGGGGAGCTGTTTTTT.

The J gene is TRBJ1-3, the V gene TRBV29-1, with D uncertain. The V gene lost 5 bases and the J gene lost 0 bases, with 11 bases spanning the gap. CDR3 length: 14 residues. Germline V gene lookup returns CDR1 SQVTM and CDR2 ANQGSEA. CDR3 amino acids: CSVSDTSSGNTIYF. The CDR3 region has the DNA TGCAGCGTTTCAGACACCAGCTCTGGAAACACCATATATTTT. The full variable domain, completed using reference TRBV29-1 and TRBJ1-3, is SAVISQKPSRDICQRGTSLTIQCQVDSQVTMMFWYRQQPGQSLTLIATANQGSEATYESGFVIDKFPISRPNLTFSTLTVSNMSPEDSSIYLCSVSDTSSGNTIYFGEGSWLTVV.

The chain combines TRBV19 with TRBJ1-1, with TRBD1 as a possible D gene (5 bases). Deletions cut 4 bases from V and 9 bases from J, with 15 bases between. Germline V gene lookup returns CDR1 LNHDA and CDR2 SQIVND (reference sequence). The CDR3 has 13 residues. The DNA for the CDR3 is TGTGCCAGTAGTACCTTGACAGAGTGGAAAGCTTTCTTT. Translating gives CASSTLTEWKAFF.

The CDR3 sequence is CSVVKGQGDTEAFF. CDR3 in DNA: TGCAGCGTTGTAAAGGGCCAAGGGGACACTGAAGCTTTCTTT. The chain is built from TRBV29-1 and TRBJ1-1, with a weak D call TRBD1 (5 bases). Trimming took off 4 bases at V and 3 bases at J, with 15 bases between the two ends. CDR1 is SQVTM and CDR2 is ANQGSEA in the germline V gene. This CDR3 has 14 amino acids.

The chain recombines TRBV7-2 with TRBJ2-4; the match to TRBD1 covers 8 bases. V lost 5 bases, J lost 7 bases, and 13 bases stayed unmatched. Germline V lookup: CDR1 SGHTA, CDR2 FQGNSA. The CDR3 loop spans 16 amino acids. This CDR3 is CASSPQVGQGLNIQYF. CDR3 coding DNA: TGTGCCAGCAGCCCCCAAGTCGGACAGGGTTTGAACATTCAGTACTTC.

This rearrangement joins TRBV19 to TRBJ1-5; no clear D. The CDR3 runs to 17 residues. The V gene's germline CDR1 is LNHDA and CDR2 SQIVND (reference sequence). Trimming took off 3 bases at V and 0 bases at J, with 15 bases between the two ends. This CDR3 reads CASSIIGMEASNQPQHF. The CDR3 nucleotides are TGTGCCAGTAGTATTATCGGGATGGAGGCTAGCAATCAGCCCCAGCATTTT.

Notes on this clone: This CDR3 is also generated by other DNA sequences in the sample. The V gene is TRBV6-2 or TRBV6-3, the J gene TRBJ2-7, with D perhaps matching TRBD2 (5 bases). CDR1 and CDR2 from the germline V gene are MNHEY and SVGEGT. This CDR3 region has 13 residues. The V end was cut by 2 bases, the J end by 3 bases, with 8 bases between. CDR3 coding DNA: TGTGCCAGCAGTTACCGGAGCGGCTACGAGCAGTACTTC. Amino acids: CASSYRSGYEQYF.

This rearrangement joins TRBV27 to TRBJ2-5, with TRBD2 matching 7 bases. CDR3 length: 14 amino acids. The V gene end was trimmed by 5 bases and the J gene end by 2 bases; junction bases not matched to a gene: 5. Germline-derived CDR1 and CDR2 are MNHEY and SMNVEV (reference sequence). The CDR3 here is CASSSGNEQETQYF. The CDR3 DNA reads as TGTGCCAGCAGTAGCGGGAACGAGCAAGAGACCCAGTACTTC.

CDR3 DNA sequence: TGCGCCAGCAGTGAGGGAGGTGGATATGGCTACACCTTC. It specifies CASSEGGGYGYTF. The chain combines TRBV10-2 with TRBJ1-2, with unresolved D. Germline CDR1 and CDR2: WSHSY and SAAADI. V lost 2 bases and J 5 bases, leaving 9 bases between the germline ends. This CDR3 spans 13 amino acids.